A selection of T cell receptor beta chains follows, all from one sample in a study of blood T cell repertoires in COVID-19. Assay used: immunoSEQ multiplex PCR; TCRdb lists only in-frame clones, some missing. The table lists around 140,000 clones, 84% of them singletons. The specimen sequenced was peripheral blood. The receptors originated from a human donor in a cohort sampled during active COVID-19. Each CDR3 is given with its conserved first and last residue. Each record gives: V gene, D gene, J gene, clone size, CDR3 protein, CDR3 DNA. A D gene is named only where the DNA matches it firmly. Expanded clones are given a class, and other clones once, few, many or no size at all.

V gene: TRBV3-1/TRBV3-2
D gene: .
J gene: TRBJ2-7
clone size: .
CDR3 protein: CASSQVSGSGYEQYF
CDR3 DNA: TGTGCCAGCAGCCAAGTCTCCGGGTCCGGCTACGAGCAGTACTTC

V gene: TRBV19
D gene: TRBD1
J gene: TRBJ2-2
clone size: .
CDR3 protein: CASSRAHQGAGLVGGELFF
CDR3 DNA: TGTGCCAGTAGTAGAGCGCACCAGGGGGCTGGGTTGGTCGGCGGGGAGCTGTTTTTT

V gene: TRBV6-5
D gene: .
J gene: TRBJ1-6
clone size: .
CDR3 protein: CASGPGHNNSPLHF
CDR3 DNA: TGTGCCAGCGGGCCGGGACACAATAATTCACCCCTCCACTTT

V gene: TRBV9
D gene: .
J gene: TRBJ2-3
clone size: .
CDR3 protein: CASSVAGGSRTDTQYF
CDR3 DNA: TGTGCCAGCAGCGTAGCCGGAGGGAGTAGAACAGATACGCAGTATTTT

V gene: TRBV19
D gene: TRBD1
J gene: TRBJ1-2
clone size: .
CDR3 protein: CASSIDPAGGNYGYTF
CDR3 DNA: TGTGCCAGTAGTATAGATCCGGCAGGGGGGAACTATGGCTACACCTTC

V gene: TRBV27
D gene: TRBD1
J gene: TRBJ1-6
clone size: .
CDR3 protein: CAQGGQGYSPLHF
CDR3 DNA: TGTGCCCAAGGGGGACAGGGATATTCACCCCTCCACTTT

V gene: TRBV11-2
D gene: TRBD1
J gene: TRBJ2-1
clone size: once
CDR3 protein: CASSFSGQGAVEQFF
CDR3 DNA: TGTGCCAGCAGCTTTAGCGGACAGGGGGCCGTAGAGCAGTTCTTC

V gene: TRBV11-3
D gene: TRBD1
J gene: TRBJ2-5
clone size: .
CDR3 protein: CASDQTGKEETQYF
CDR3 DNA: TGTGCCAGCGACCAGACAGGGAAGGAGGAGACCCAGTACTTC

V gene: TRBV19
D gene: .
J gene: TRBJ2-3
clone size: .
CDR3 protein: CASSKARDSRGTDTQYF
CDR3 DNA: TGTGCCAGTAGCAAGGCCCGGGACTCCAGGGGCACAGATACGCAGTATTTT

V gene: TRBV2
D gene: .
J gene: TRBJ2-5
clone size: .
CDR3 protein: CASSVESGTQYF
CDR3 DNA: TGTGCCAGCAGTGTGGAGTCTGGGACCCAGTACTTC

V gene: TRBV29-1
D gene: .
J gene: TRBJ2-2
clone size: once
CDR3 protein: CSVMGSDSPNTGELFF
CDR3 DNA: TGCAGCGTTATGGGGTCGGACAGTCCGAACACCGGGGAGCTGTTTTTT

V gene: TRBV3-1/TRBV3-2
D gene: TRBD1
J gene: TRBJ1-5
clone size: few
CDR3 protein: CASSQDLGDRGPQHF
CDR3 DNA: TGTGCCAGCAGCCAAGATCTTGGAGACAGGGGGCCCCAGCATTTT

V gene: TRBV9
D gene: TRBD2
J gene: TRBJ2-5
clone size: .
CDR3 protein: CASSVRAGGGETQYF
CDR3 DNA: TGTGCCAGCAGCGTACGAGCGGGGGGAGGAGAGACCCAGTACTTC

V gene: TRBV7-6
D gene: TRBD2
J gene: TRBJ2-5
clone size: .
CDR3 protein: CASSLVGGGAGETQYF
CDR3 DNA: TGTGCCAGCAGCTTAGTCGGCGGGGGGGCCGGGGAGACCCAGTACTTC

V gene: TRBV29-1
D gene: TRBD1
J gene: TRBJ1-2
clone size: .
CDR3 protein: CSVTGGAYGYTF
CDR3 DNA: TGCAGCGTAACAGGGGGCGCCTATGGCTACACCTTC

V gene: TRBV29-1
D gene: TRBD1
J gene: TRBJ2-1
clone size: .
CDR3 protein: CSVIRGNEQFF
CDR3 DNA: TGCAGCGTTATCAGGGGGAATGAGCAGTTCTTC

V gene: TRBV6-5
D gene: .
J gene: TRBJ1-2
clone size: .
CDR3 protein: CASSYSGQGGIYGYTF
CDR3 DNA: TGTGCCAGCAGTTACTCTGGCCAAGGGGGAATCTATGGCTACACCTTC

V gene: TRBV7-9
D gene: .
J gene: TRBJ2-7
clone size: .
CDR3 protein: CASSLGFRGSSYEQYF
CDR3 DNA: TGTGCCAGCAGCTTAGGATTCAGAGGGAGCTCCTACGAGCAGTACTTC

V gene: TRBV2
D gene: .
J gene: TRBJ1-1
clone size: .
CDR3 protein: CASGGRGETFF
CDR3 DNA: TGTGCCAGCGGGGGCAGGGGAGAAACTTTCTTT

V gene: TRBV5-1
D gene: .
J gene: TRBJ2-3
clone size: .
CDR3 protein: CASSFSGLSTDTQYF
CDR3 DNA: TGCGCCAGCAGCTTTAGTGGACTTAGCACAGATACGCAGTATTTT

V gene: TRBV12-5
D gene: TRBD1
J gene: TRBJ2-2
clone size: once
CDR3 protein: CASGSPGTGGSGELFF
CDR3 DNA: TGTGCTAGTGGTTCCCCCGGGACAGGTGGTTCTGGGGAGCTGTTTTTT

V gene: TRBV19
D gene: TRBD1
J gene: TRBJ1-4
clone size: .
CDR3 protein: CASRDRDREKLFF
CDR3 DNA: TGTGCCAGCCGGGACAGGGACCGAGAAAAACTGTTTTTT

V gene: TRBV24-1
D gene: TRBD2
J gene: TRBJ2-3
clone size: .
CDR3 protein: CATSAPQEGTSGTDTQYF
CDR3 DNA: TGTGCCACCAGTGCCCCCCAGGAGGGGACTAGCGGTACAGATACGCAGTATTTT

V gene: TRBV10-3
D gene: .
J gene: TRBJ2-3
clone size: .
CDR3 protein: CAIRDDSRGDTQYF
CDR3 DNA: TGTGCCATCAGGGACGATAGCCGGGGAGATACGCAGTATTTT

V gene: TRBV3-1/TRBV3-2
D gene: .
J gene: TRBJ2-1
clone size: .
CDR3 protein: CASSRGPASNEQFF
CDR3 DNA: TGTGCCAGCAGCCGGGGCCCTGCATCCAATGAGCAGTTCTTC

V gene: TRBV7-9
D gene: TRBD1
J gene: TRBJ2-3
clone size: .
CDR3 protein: CASRPRDRVPIAADTQYF
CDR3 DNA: TGTGCCAGCAGACCGCGGGACAGGGTCCCAATTGCTGCGGATACGCAGTATTTT

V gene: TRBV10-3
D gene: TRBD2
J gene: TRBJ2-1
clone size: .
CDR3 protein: CAISGSGGAPVNEQFF
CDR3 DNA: TGTGCCATCAGTGGTAGCGGGGGGGCCCCTGTCAATGAGCAGTTCTTC

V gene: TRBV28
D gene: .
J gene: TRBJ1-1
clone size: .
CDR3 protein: CASSLPGRSEAFF
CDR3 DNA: TGTGCCAGCAGTCTACCAGGGCGTAGTGAAGCTTTCTTT

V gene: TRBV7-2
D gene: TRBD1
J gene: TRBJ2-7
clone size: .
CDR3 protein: CASSLVGDRSYEQYF
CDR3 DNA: TGTGCCAGCAGCTTAGTAGGGGACAGAAGTTACGAGCAGTACTTC

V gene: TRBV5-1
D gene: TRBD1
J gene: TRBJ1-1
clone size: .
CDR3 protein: CASSLTGTGVAEAFF
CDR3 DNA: TGCGCCAGCAGCTTGACCGGCACAGGGGTGGCTGAAGCTTTCTTT

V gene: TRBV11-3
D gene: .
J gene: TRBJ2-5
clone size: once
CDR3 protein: CASSLGERRQETQYF
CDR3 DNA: TGTGCCAGCAGCTTAGGAGAACGTAGACAAGAGACCCAGTACTTC

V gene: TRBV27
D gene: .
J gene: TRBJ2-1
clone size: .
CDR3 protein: CASRATGINEQFF
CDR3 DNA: TGTGCCAGCAGGGCAACAGGGATCAATGAGCAGTTCTTC

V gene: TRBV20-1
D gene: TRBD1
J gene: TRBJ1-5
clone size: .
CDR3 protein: CSASLGTGGGSNQPQHF
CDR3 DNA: TGCAGTGCTAGTTTAGGGACAGGGGGCGGTAGCAATCAGCCCCAGCATTTT

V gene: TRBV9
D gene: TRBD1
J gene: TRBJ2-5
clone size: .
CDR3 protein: CASSVGVGTGMETQYF
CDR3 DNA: TGTGCCAGCAGCGTAGGAGTTGGGACAGGGATGGAGACCCAGTACTTC

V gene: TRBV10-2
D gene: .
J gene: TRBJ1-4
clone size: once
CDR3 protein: CASSEWGLGGPYEKLFF
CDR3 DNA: TGCGCCAGCAGTGAGTGGGGCCTGGGGGGGCCATATGAAAAACTGTTTTTT

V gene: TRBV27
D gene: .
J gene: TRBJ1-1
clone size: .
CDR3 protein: CASRPPGGGRTEAFF
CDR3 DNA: TGTGCCAGCAGACCTCCGGGAGGGGGGAGAACTGAAGCTTTCTTT

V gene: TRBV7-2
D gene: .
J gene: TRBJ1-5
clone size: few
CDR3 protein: CASSLTGLSNQPQHF
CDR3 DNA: TGTGCCAGCAGCTTAACAGGGTTAAGCAATCAGCCCCAGCATTTT